The T cell receptor beta chain under discussion was sequenced for a study of blood T cell repertoires in COVID-19. Clones were read by immunoSEQ multiplex PCR, and TCRdb kept only the in-frame ones, dropping some. This table has hundreds of thousands of clones, 70% to 90% appearing once. CDR3 length equals 14 residues. The V and J ends lost 0 bases and 14 bases, in that order; junction bases with no gene match: 7. Germline V gene lookup returns CDR1 LGHNA and CDR2 YSLEER. The TCR sequence derives from a woman younger than 35 who had been exposed to COVID-19. The rearrangement links TRBV4-3 to TRBJ1-6; TRBD1 matches at 7 bases. The specimen sequenced was PBMCs or T cells enriched from blood (not recorded which). As DNA, the CDR3 is TGCGCCAGCAGCCAAGACAGACAGGGTTTATCCCTCCACTTT. Its protein product is CASSQDRQGLSLHF.